This T cell receptor (beta chain) was observed in a study of shared clonotypes between healthy human individuals (dated by TCRdb to the early 2020s). Regarding the study in general: A couple of women and a few men aged 18 to 49 years were included in the cohort. To increase sequencing depth and limit assay-specific biases, different laboratories used diverse techniques to prepare libraries and sequence TCR repertoires. For each donor, three plates each were used for CD4 naive and CD4 memory, two plates were used for CD8 naive, and one plate was used for CD8 memory. The study deeply sequenced blood TCR repertoires of about five healthy adults to estimate repertoire size and the extent of clonotype sharing between individuals. Between about 0.8 and 9 billion PBMCs per donor were obtained by leukapheresis. Summary of the overall study and its limitations: Sampling was restricted to blood, and TCR repertoires in tissue are likely to differ from TCR repertoires in blood. Even with the large sequencing depth, rarefaction of the sorted-subset datasets indicated that sequencing was incomplete. Compared with non-shared clonotypes, the clonotypes found in all four sorted-subset donors had higher generation probabilities. Pairwise subsampling led to the expectation that sequencing depth would affect the degree of clonotype sharing among donors. Larger estimated clonotype richness was generally found for naive subsets than for memory subsets. Because the study included a small number of donors, the genetic and exposure-history diversity represented was limited. Around 5.4% of naive CD4, around 3.6% of naive CD8, about 2.5% of memory CD4, and roughly 0.4% of memory CD8 clonotypes were shared across four donors.

For the CD8 naive samples, CD45RO-negative cells were positively selected for CCR7, yielding a CD45RA+CCR7+ population from which TemRA cells were excluded. Healthy HIV-negative adults with no recently reported acute infections or vaccinations were included as donors. Every donor was a Caucasian adult residing in Nashville, Tennessee, USA. Blood was collected by leukapheresis, and PBMCs were isolated by Ficoll-Histopaque density gradient centrifugation and then cryopreserved in liquid nitrogen vapor phase. Analytical flow cytometry was used to check the purity and quantity of each magnetically sorted T cell population. From each sorted fraction, genomic DNA was isolated and quantified by UV absorbance on a Nanodrop 2000c. Reading the germline V gene gives CDR1 SGHVS and CDR2 FNYEAQ. Spanning cysteine to phenylalanine, the CDR3 consists of 16 amino acids. The entry retains the CDR3 DNA only, 48 bases that are in frame from base 1. V is trimmed back by 4 bases and J by 7 bases, and the junction contains 9 bases that no gene match accounts for.

About this clone itself: Its antigen remains unidentified. No base-level quality is on record; no much larger clone is a single base apart.

TCR CDR3 regions were amplified from genomic DNA by multiplex PCR using the deep immunoSEQ assay. Extracted genomic DNA from each cell subset was spread evenly across all wells of several immunoSEQ 96-well plates, with each plate serving as a replicate. For sorted subsets, 200 ng of genomic DNA, equivalent to 25,000 to 30,000 T cell genomes, went into each replicate PCR. The purified libraries were quantified using a Qubit 3.0 fluorometer, sized with a Bioanalyzer 2100, and then quantified again using the KAPA Library Quantification kit. Each immunoSEQ 96-well plate was sequenced on its own single-read 150-cycle Illumina NextSeq 550 flow cell. The study's own analysis went as follows. Because the immunoSEQ output included only junctional sequences and no quality scores, the filtering could not be the same as the filtering used for full-length reads. Sequences were annotated with PyIR, a Python wrapper for IgBLAST v1.9, and V/J genes and CDR3 were assigned using IMGT germline references. Reads were filtered out if the reads had weak V/J assignments (E-value above 1e-6), no CDR3, stop codons, out-of-frame junctions, or ambiguous translated residues. V3J clonotypes were defined as sequences sharing an identical inferred V gene, J gene, and CDR3 amino acid sequence. Percentage overlap between repertoires was computed as shared unique clonotypes divided by the size of the smaller repertoire. Three approaches were used to assess repertoire richness: RTK rarefaction, the Chao1 estimator, and Recon v2.1 estimates of unobserved clonotypes. Generation probabilities were computed with OLGA for all TCRbeta clonotypes obtained by the gDNA method from several donors. Here the immuneACCESS table is served through TCRdb, limited to in-frame sequences with V and J called. Missing clones are a known gap in these copies; in checked studies unresolved V genes cover under half, and the rest lacks a known reason. D and trimming were read from the DNA, whereas the V and J calls and clone size are those reported in that table. The sample table contains about 2.2 million clones; only one count was recorded for about 93% of them. Clones ranked in the top ten supply roughly 1.7% of the sample.

The origin of this receptor is a man aged 18-30 years in good health. Some clones in this sample may be carry-over from other donors' samples. The chain is assembled from TRBV7-6 and TRBJ2-1; 11 middle bases align to TRBD2. The sequencing input was naive CD8+ T cells from PBMCs. The label giving this sample's cell subset or site can be read as: CD45RA+CCR7+. The nucleotide sequence is TGTGCCAGCAGCTCGTCTAGCGGGAGGCCGGGGAATGAGCAGTTCTTC. It specifies CASSSSSGRPGNEQFF.